This passage covers 19 T cell receptor beta chains from one sample sequenced in a study of T-cell reconstitution after alpha-beta-depleted transplantation in children. Unique molecular identifiers were used to barcode this TCRbeta library. TCRdb processed the PCR reads anew with MiXCR; each CDR3 protein has one entry. The sample consists of 250,000 to 400,000 distinct CDR3 sequences, approximately 23% of them appearing once. The sample consisted of PBMCs, mostly from graft donor cells, taken 180 days after TCRalphabeta/CD19-depleted stem cell transplant. These receptors were taken from a male patient aged 5 to 17 who had a stem cell transplant for acute lymphoblastic leukemia, so the T cells may come from the graft donor.

J is TRBJ1-1 and V is TRBV10-3; 8 nucleotides align to TRBD1. Looked up from germline, CDR1 is ENHRY and CDR2 is SYGVKD. With V trimmed by 0 bases and J by 0 bases, 6 bases remained unmatched. This CDR3 comprises 17 residues. CDR3 protein: CAISESVTGVMNTEAFF. The CDR3 region has the DNA TGTGCCATCAGTGAGTCGGTGACAGGGGTAATGAACACTGAAGCTTTCTTT.

The chain joins TRBV20-1 to TRBJ2-3; D may correspond to TRBD1 or TRBD2 (5 bases each). The germline V gene has CDR1 DFQATT and CDR2 SNEGSKA (reference sequence). V lost 2 bases and J 0 bases, leaving 12 bases between the germline ends. This CDR3 region has 15 residues. The chain's CDR3 is CSARTGTYSTDTQYF. The CDR3 DNA reads TGCAGTGCTAGAACCGGGACCTATAGCACAGATACGCAGTATTTT.

This clonotype came up a few times. The chain combines TRBV29-1 with TRBJ2-1, with D possibly being TRBD2 (5 bases). The germline gives CDR1 SQVTM, CDR2 ANQGSEA. The germline V and J ends were trimmed by 6 bases and 7 bases, with 16 bases remaining between them. The CDR3 is 13 amino acids. CDR3 sequence reads: CSVADSIGNEQFF. CDR3 sequence (DNA): TGCAGCGTCGCGGACTCGATCGGGAATGAGCAGTTCTTC.

This clonotype has just a few counts. The rearrangement uses TRBV13 and TRBJ2-3; the D gene is possibly TRBD2 (6 bases). CDR1 is PRHDT, CDR2 FYEKMQ, per germline (reference sequence). V gave up 6 bases and J gave up 5 bases, with 9 bases separating them. The CDR3 is made up of 12 amino acids. CDR3 residues: CASRGAGDTQYF. The CDR3 nucleotides are TGTGCCAGCAGGGGAGCGGGAGATACGCAGTATTTT.

The chain is built from TRBV5-1 and TRBJ2-2; 9 bases match TRBD2. The CDR3 is made up of 18 amino acids. V shed 4 bases and J 2 bases; nucleotides not matched to a gene: 12. Germline-derived CDR1 and CDR2 are SGHRS and YFSETQ. This chain's CDR3 is CASSKIPGLAFNTGELFF. The CDR3 DNA reads as TGCGCCAGCAGCAAGATACCGGGACTAGCCTTTAACACCGGGGAGCTGTTTTTT. Based on the CDR3 plus reference TRBV5-1 and TRBJ2-2, the full variable domain is KAGVTQTPRYLIKTRGQQVTLSCSPISGHRSVSWYQQTPGQGLQFLFEYFSETQRNKGNFPGRFSGRQFSNSRSEMNVSTLELGDSALYLCASSKIPGLAFNTGELFFGEGSRLTVL.

This clonotype was counted only a few times. V gene TRBV7-8 combines with J gene TRBJ2-1; 9 bases align to TRBD1. Germline-derived CDR1 and CDR2 are SGHVS and FQNEAQ. CDR3 size: 15 residues. After removal of 4 bases from V and 2 bases from J, the junction contained 3 bases not matched to a gene. The CDR3 sequence is CASSYHRGPYNEQFF. The DNA of the CDR3 is TGTGCCAGCAGCTACCACAGGGGGCCCTACAATGAGCAGTTCTTC.

The chain employs TRBV15 and TRBJ2-7, with D perhaps matching TRBD1 or TRBD2 (5 bases each). Germline assignment: CDR1 LNHNV and CDR2 YYDKDF (reference sequence). The CDR3 is made up of 15 amino acids. V dropped 1 base and J dropped 4 bases, with 14 bases sitting between them. This CDR3 is CATSRGAGASYEQYF. The CDR3 DNA reads TGTGCCACCAGCAGAGGGGCCGGGGCCTCTTACGAGCAGTACTTC.

This chain connects TRBV7-3 to TRBJ2-1; 13 nucleotides match TRBD2. CDR3 size: 15 residues. Germline V gives CDR1 SGHTA, CDR2 FQGTGA. Losses at the gene ends were 4 bases for V and 7 bases for J; bases not matched to a gene: 4. Here the CDR3 DNA reads TGTGCCAGCAGCTACGGGACTAGCGGGACGAATGAGCAGTTCTTC. Translated, it gives CASSYGTSGTNEQFF.

The chain has TRBV5-5 and TRBJ2-7; tentatively, D is TRBD2 (5 bases). Per the germline V gene, CDR1 is SGHKS and CDR2 is YYEKEE (reference sequence). V was shortened by 2 bases and J by 3 bases, with 15 bases between the two germline ends. CDR3 length: 15 amino acids. The CDR3 DNA follows: TGTGCCAGCAGCTTTAGCGCGACTCTCCTCTACGAGCAGTACTTC. Residues: CASSFSATLLYEQYF.

The chain recombines TRBV20-1 with TRBJ2-7; weak D call: TRBD2 (5 bases). Per the germline V gene, CDR1 is DFQATT and CDR2 is SNEGSKA (reference sequence). The V and J ends lost 5 bases and 7 bases respectively, with 24 bases between them. This CDR3 region has 15 residues. The CDR3 protein is CSAGGLELLPLEQYF. CDR3 coding DNA: TGCAGTGCTGGAGGTTTGGAACTACTACCTTTGGAGCAGTACTTC.

This chain links TRBV29-1 with TRBJ2-1, with D maybe TRBD2 (6 bases). The CDR3 has 14 residues. V gave up 5 bases and J gave up 4 bases, with 15 bases separating them. Germline V gene data show CDR1 as SQVTM and CDR2 as ANQGSEA. This CDR3 is CSVSVLAIYNEQFF. In DNA form, the CDR3 reads TGCAGCGTTTCGGTGCTAGCGATATACAATGAGCAGTTCTTC.

The chain carries TRBV6-5 and TRBJ1-2; TRBD1 matches 9 bases. Germline V CDR1 and CDR2: MNHEY, SVGAGI. V shed 2 bases, J shed 8 bases, and the junction held 9 bases outside the gene matches. The CDR3 is 15 residues long. The CDR3 loop is CASSYEQGAARGYTF. The DNA for the CDR3 is TGTGCCAGCAGTTACGAACAGGGGGCGGCTAGGGGCTACACCTTC.

The chain employs TRBV10-3 and TRBJ1-1, with D hard to call. Germline V gene lookup returns CDR1 ENHRY and CDR2 SYGVKD. The CDR3 extends over 15 amino acids. V lost 1 base to trimming and J lost 0 bases, with 9 bases between them. The chain's CDR3 is CAISEYGLMNTEAFF. CDR3 nucleotides: TGTGCCATCAGTGAGTACGGATTGATGAACACTGAAGCTTTCTTT.

This clonotype came up a few times. V is TRBV5-5 and J is TRBJ2-7; D uncertain. Germline values: CDR1 SGHKS, CDR2 YYEKEE (reference sequence). The CDR3 has 13 amino acids. V gave up 1 base and J gave up 2 bases, with 7 bases separating them. The CDR3 DNA follows: TGTGCCAGCAGCTTGCTCCCAGCCTACGAGCAGTACTTC. Its protein product is CASSLLPAYEQYF.

The rearrangement joins TRBV5-1 to TRBJ2-2; no definite D call. The CDR3 length is 15 residues. Germline CDR1 reads SGHRS; CDR2 reads YFSETQ. Trimming pared 0 bases from V and 1 base from J, leaving 7 bases between. CDR3: CASSLAWGNTGELFF. CDR3 DNA: TGCGCCAGCAGCTTGGCGTGGGGGAACACCGGGGAGCTGTTTTTT.

The J gene is TRBJ2-1, the V gene TRBV11-2; 10 bases map to TRBD2. V was clipped by 0 bases and J by 12 bases; unmatched bases: 17. Germline CDR1 is SGHAT and CDR2 is FQNNGV. The CDR3 is made up of 18 amino acids. In nucleotides, the CDR3 is TGTGCCAGCAGCTTAGAAACTAGCGGGAAACGAGACCACCGGGGGCAGTTCTTC. It yields the protein CASSLETSGKRDHRGQFF.

In this sample, this clonotype turned up many times. The J gene is TRBJ1-1, the V gene TRBV7-8; D gene uncertain. V was shortened by 1 base and J by 0 bases, with 12 bases between the two germline ends. CDR3 size: 16 residues. Germline CDR1 reads SGHVS; CDR2 reads FQNEAQ. CDR3: CASSLVGTFMNTEAFF. The CDR3 DNA sequence: TGTGCCAGCAGCTTAGTAGGTACCTTTATGAACACTGAAGCTTTCTTT.

This clonotype appeared a few times. The chain couples TRBV20-1 to TRBJ2-1; TRBD2 matches at 14 bases. The CDR3 consists of 21 residues. Trimming at V came to 6 bases and at J to 2 bases, leaving 21 bases not matched to a gene. Germline V gene sequence: CDR1 DFQATT, CDR2 SNEGSKA (reference sequence). The CDR3 loop reads CSAYSLGDKTSGRAPYNEQFF. CDR3 in DNA: TGCAGTGCGTACAGTTTAGGGGACAAGACTAGCGGGAGGGCCCCCTACAATGAGCAGTTCTTC.

This chain uses TRBV7-6 with TRBJ2-2, with D possibly TRBD2 on 5 matching bases. The ends were cut back, 5 bases at V and 6 bases at J, with 13 bases in the middle. The CDR3 consists of 14 residues. Germline V gene sequence: CDR1 SGHVS, CDR2 FNYEAQ. The CDR3 DNA is TGTGCCAGCAGCCTCCGGACTCCCCCCGGGGAGCTGTTTTTT. Encoded protein: CASSLRTPPGELFF.